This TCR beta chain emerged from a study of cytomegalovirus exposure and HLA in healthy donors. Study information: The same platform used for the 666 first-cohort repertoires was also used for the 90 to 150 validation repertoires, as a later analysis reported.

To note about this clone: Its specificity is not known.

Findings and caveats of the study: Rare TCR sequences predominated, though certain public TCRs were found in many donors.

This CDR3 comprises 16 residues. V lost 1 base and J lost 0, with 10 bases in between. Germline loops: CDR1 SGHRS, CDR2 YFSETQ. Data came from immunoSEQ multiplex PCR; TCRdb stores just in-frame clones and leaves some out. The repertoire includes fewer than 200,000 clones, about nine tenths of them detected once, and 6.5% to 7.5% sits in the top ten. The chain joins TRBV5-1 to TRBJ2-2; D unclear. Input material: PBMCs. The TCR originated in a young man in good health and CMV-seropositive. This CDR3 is CASSLSADANTGELFF. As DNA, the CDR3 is TGCGCCAGCAGCTTGTCGGCAGACGCGAACACCGGGGAGCTGTTTTTT. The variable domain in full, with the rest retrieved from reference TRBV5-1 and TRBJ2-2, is KAGVTQTPRYLIKTRGQQVTLSCSPISGHRSVSWYQQTPGQGLQFLFEYFSETQRNKGNFPGRFSGRQFSNSRSEMNVSTLELGDSALYLCASSLSADANTGELFFGEGSRLTVL.